This T cell receptor beta chain was documented in a study of control samples from healthy donors and cancer patients. Some clones are missing from TCRdb's copy, which holds only in-frame ones; the method was immunoSEQ multiplex PCR. Its table lists about 190,000 clones. V shed 0 bases, J shed 4 bases, and the junction held 11 bases outside the gene matches. CDR1 is GTSNPN, CDR2 SVGIG, per germline (reference sequence). CDR3 length: 16 amino acids. This sequence was found in a woman aged 25 to 39 in good health. The source material was blood. The chain is built from TRBV30 and TRBJ1-1; 7 bases match TRBD1. The CDR3 DNA is TGTGCCTGGAGTGTACTTTCATACAGGGGCCGCACTGAAGCTTTCTTT. Residues: CAWSVLSYRGRTEAFF.